This TCR beta chain originates from a study of T cell repertoires in aging, cancer and after chemotherapy. For the study at large: Six age groups, ranging from 30 or younger to 70 or older, included the donors. Approximately 9 million TCR reads made up the full dataset.

The CDR3 spans 12 residues. Looked up from germline, CDR1 is SGHNT and CDR2 is YYREEE (reference sequence). The germline V and J ends were trimmed by 4 bases and 5 bases, with 9 bases remaining between them. Multiplex touch-down PCR with TRB-A/B primers amplified rearranged V-D-J TRB sequences. MiXCR was run by TCRdb on the multiplex PCR reads, yielding one entry per CDR3 protein. The sample lists approximately 2,000 distinct CDR3 sequences, 25% occurring once. This clonotype qualifies as medium-sized (0.01 to 0.1%). TCR beta rearrangements were amplified from peripheral blood genomic DNA. The source is a human donor with a solid tumor. J is TRBJ2-5 and V is TRBV5-4; D gene uncertain. The sample consisted of blood. The CDR3 protein is CASSKLGETQYF. The CDR3 nucleotides are TGTGCCAGCAGCAAACTGGGGGAGACCCAGTACTTC.